This T cell receptor beta chain was recorded in a study of CD8+CD57+ T cells in acquired aplastic anemia. Turning to the study itself: Sorted CD4+ and CD8+ cells gave a mean 3.2 ug DNA, range about 0.19 to 27.4 ug. General study points: The number of CD8+ CDR3 sequences shared by patients and controls was under 35.

V was pared by 2 bases and J by 7 bases, with 12 bases between. Germline V gives CDR1 SNHLY, CDR2 FYNNEI. The length of the CDR3 is 14 residues. Profiling of TCR beta VDJ combinations and CDR3 sequences used genomic DNA as template. TCRdb re-called the reads through MiXCR, storing one row per CDR3 protein. The sample has 250,000 or so distinct CDR3 sequences, roughly half seen once; the top ten hold about 8.3%. This clonotype was seen repeatedly, ten times or more. The target antigen is unknown. Only patients with CD8+CD57+ cell expansion on flow cytometry were chosen for sequencing. A severe acquired aplastic anemia diagnosis applied to all patients. Patients were untreated when blood was sampled.

The rearrangement links TRBV2 to TRBJ1-3; perhaps TRBD1 as D (5 bases). Specimen: sorted CD4+, CD8+, or CD8+CD57+ T cells (not recorded which) from PBMCs. The receptor was isolated from a human donor with aplastic anemia. CDR3 in amino acids: CASSEFQGRNTIYF. The CDR3 coding sequence is TGTGCCAGCAGTGAATTTCAGGGCCGCAACACCATATATTTT.